This entry describes one T cell receptor (beta chain). Which antigen it targets is not known. No clone much larger than this one lies a single base away; base qualities are absent. The sample originates from a study of cytomegalovirus exposure and HLA in healthy donors (dated by TCRdb to 2017 to 2019). For context, the study as a whole: An earlier analysis of roughly 500 of the donors reported roughly 300 Gb of sequence data and about 120 million unique TCR beta sequences obtained from about 180 million T cells. Alongside the repertoire data, information on donor age, sex, ethnicity and CMV serostatus was compiled. An early release covering roughly 580 HLA-typed donors comprised 300 to 350 gigabases of sequencing data and tens of millions of unique TCR sequences. The number of typed donors differed by locus: roughly 629-640 for A, B, C, DRB1 and DQB1; 500 to 550 for DQA1; 606 for DPA1; and around 490 for DPB1. A later analysis re-analyzed previously published TCR beta repertoires from 500 to 700 donors and added high-resolution HLA genotyping to study TCR occurrence patterns. A later genetic analysis took genome-wide SNP genotypes for 398 of the 666 donors and used that subset as a discovery cohort. High-throughput TCR immunosequencing, statistical association of individual TCRs with disease status, and machine learning were combined to predict cytomegalovirus infection status. A separate validation cohort of about 110 different subjects was used in addition to the roughly 700-subject first cohort. To decide whether each TCR beta V gene segment behaved as functional or pseudogenic, an earlier analysis of some 600 of the donors relied on high-throughput TCR beta sequencing. The study used immunosequencing to profile the T cell repertoires of approximately 630 subjects and linked those repertoires to cytomegalovirus serostatus. The study was designed to test whether signatures of past pathogen exposure could be identified by cataloging public T cell receptors. Roughly 5 DR-DQ haplotypes were handled as single units for association and clustering because linkage in the cohort was strong. The later analysis used no new phenotypic data to find candidate immune exposures, relying instead on TCR beta sequences and their occurrence across donors. Both class I and class II loci were covered by HLA typing, at four-digit resolution. Of the roughly 400 genotyped donors, 81% fell in the genetic ancestry cluster associated with self-reported Caucasian donors. All discovery cohort repertoires had been generated using a single sequencing platform. On average, around 240,000 unique TCR beta nucleotide sequences were sequenced per donor among a few hundred genotyped donors of the cohort, with approximately 18% of those sequences being non-productive.

The library was produced with the immunoSEQ multiplex PCR assay. For the multiplex PCR, a mixture combining 60 forward primers for TCR Vbeta segments and 13 reverse primers for TCR Jbeta segments was used. A multiplex PCR assay on genomic DNA amplified the CDR3 region of rearranged TCR beta genes. Amplified TCR beta libraries were sequenced as 87-base-pair reads on the Illumina HiSeq System. The authors' analysis ran thus. Across the 640 or so repertoires, a later analysis counted approximately 83 million unique TCR beta chains, 9.5 million to 12 million of which were shared by at least two donors. Raw reads were error-corrected and collapsed into unique sequences with a nearest-neighbor algorithm that merged closely related sequences to remove PCR and sequencing errors. CDR3 sequences were aligned to IMGT reference sequences to assign V, D and J gene segments. For a sequence to be retained, a match of at least six nucleotides was required to both a V gene segment and a J gene segment. Rearrangements were called productive when the CDR3 lacked stop codons and stayed in frame with V and J; all others were non-productive. Following IMGT convention, CDR3 was defined as the stretch from the second conserved V-encoded cysteine to the conserved J-encoded phenylalanine. Sequences without an unambiguous match to a single V gene segment were excluded from the earlier analysis of 450 to 650 of the donors. An earlier analysis of approximately 590 of the donors classified V segments as functional when productive rearrangements were above 56.7% and as segregating when the standard deviation between donors was above 5%. A statistical classification framework was built to diagnose cytomegalovirus status from the catalog of TCR beta chain sequences. V and J gene assignment, in a later analysis, came from comparing TCR nucleotide sequences with IMGT/GENE-DB human TR gene sequences. A later analysis assigned CDR3 sequences and most-parsimonious VDJ recombination scenarios with the TCRdist pipeline. In a later analysis, each TCR beta chain was defined by its CDR3 amino acid sequence together with its V-gene family, and reads lacking a unique V-gene family were excluded. A later analysis removed several hundred highly shared, low-generation-probability nucleotide sequences to deal with suspected cross-contamination and a sequencing artifact. In a later analysis, a clonal expansion index for each public chain was calculated from normalized within-repertoire ranks of inferred template counts. A later analysis computed generation probabilities with a VDJ recombination model fitted to out-of-frame rearrangements, and checked the results against IGoR. In a later analysis, TCR-TCR, TCR-HLA and TCR-CMV co-occurrence was scored with hypergeometric tests, and a repertoire-size bias correction was applied to TCR pairs. In a later analysis, false discovery rates were estimated by permuting HLA or CMV assignments 20 times. In a later analysis, co-occurring TCRs were grouped using DBSCAN, with TCRdist sequence similarity added in when clustering inside HLA-allele-positive subsets. Repertoires with fewer than 30,000 or more than 120,000 public chains were left out of co-occurrence clustering, as were four to six repertoires with anomalous nucleotide sharing. The source is immuneACCESS, and TCRdb retained only in-frame sequences with V and J called. Part of the clones is not carried over; for the studies checked, unresolved V genes explain less than half of this, and the remainder is unexplained. D and trimming come from the DNA, and the V and J calls and clone size come from that table. Present in this sample are approximately 120,000 clones, roughly 68% of which were seen just once. The ten largest make up roughly 4% of the sample.

The cysteine opens and the phenylalanine closes a CDR3 of 15 amino acids. Only the CDR3 part of the read is kept: 45 bases, read in frame from the first base. Per the germline V gene (reference sequence), SEHNR is the CDR1 and FQNEAQ is the CDR2. The junction shows trimming of 7 bases on V and 2 bases on J, plus 17 bases between the germline ends. Findings and caveats that apply to the study as a whole: In a later genetic analysis, a missense DCLRE1C variant was associated with V-gene and J-gene trimming of TCR beta chains, and the association was replicated in an independent cohort. In a later genetic analysis, fewer N-insertions in productive TCRs were reported among donors in an Asian-associated ancestry cluster than the approximately 670-donor mean. Three of the identified cytomegalovirus-associated TCR beta chains were confirmed in vitro to be specific for cytomegalovirus antigens. Correlated functional status among segregating V segments might reflect linkage disequilibrium, but an unknown experimental factor could not be ruled out. According to a later analysis, parvovirus B19, influenza, CMV and Epstein-Barr virus appeared linked to several top co-occurrence clusters. In the study, approximately 160 TCR beta chains were listed as associated with cytomegalovirus. In a later analysis, most CMV-associated TCR beta chains were found to appear HLA-restricted, with HLA associations seemingly driven largely by CMV exposure. Because counts were too low, some 17 rarely observed V segments, including chromosome 9 orphons, were left out of the earlier analysis of 587 of the donors. The sequencing pipeline was judged likely to have produced a cluster of highly shared sequence variants as a technical artifact. A further reported finding was that TCR beta sequences accurately predicted the HLA-A and HLA-B alleles for most subjects in the first cohort. This cohort had only TCR beta chains sequenced, and the lack of alpha or paired-chain data limited which features could be detected. Because some donors lacked HLA typing at each locus, the association tests relied only on the typed subset. In an earlier analysis of some 640 of the donors, most TCR beta V segments were observed in productive rearrangements about 90% or about 30% of the time, broadly matching IMGT annotations. CMV serostatus was the only immune exposure information available for the cohort. Across donors, most TCR sequences were observed very rarely, whereas some public TCRs were present in many individuals. Because the 87-base-pair reads could not distinguish some IMGT-functional V segments, including TRBV6-2 and TRBV6-3, those segments were excluded. Compared with equally common non-associated chains, HLA-associated TCR beta chains in a later analysis were more clonally expanded and had lower generation probabilities. A later analysis found that TCR association rates varied across HLA loci, with DRB1 alleles showing the most associated TCRs and HLA-C alleles the fewest. Roughly uniform sequencing depth across donors was assumed in presence/absence analyses, although this assumption may not hold. In a later analysis, 16,951 TCR beta sequences were associated with specific HLA alleles at a false discovery rate of 0.05. Strong co-occurrence of HLA alleles, especially DR and DQ, made assigning TCR associations to individual alleles difficult. Cytomegalovirus status was reported to be diagnosed by the classifier with high specificity and sensitivity in both the original and validation cohorts. According to the authors, the approach could potentially be generalized to other disease states and immunological phenotypes.

The cohort consisted of hundreds of healthy bone marrow donors. All cohort members were sampled while nominally healthy, although unrecorded immune exposures were likely present. The donor was CMV seropositive and belonged to the group of around 300 seropositive cohort members. Every donor gave a peripheral blood sample, and the peripheral blood mononuclear cells from that sample were used for TCR beta sequencing. Genomic DNA extraction from the blood cell samples was performed with the Qiagen DNeasy Blood Extraction Kit. The sequence was obtained from a woman aged 50 to 60 in good health and CMV-seropositive. The material sequenced was PBMCs. The chain is made from TRBV7-9 and TRBJ1-1; a weak D assignment points to TRBD1 (5 bases agree). The nucleotides read TGTGCCAGCAAGGGGAAACTCAGGGTTAACACTGAAGCTTTCTTT. The translation is CASKGKLRVNTEAFF.